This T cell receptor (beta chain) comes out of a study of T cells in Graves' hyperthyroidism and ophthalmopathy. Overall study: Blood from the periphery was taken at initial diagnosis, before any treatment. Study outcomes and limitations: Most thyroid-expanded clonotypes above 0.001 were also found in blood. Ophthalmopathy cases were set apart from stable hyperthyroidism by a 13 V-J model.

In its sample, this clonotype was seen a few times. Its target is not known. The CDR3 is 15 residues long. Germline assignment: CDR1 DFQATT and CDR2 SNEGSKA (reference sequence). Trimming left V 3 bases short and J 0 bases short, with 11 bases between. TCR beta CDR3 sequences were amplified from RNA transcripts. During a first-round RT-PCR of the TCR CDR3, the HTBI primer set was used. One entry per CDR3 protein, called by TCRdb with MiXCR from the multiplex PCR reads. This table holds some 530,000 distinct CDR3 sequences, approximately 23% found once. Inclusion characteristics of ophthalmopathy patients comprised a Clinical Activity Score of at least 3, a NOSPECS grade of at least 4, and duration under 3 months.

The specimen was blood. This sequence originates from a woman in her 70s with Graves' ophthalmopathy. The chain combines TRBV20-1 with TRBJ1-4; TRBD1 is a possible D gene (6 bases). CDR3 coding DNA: TGCAGTGCTAGTCCGGGGGGCTCAACTAATGAAAAACTGTTTTTT. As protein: CSASPGGSTNEKLFF.